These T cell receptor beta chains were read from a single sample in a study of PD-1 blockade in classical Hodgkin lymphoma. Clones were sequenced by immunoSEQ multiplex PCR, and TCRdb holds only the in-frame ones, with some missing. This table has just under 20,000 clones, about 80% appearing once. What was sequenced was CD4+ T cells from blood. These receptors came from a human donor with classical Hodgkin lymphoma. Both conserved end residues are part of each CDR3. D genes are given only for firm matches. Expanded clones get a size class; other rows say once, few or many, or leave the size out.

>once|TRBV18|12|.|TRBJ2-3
TGTGCCAGCTCCCCCCGCACGGATACGCAGTATTTT
CASSPRTDTQYF
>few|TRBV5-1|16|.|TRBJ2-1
TGCGCCAGCAGCTTAACGAGCGGGTCCAGTACCGGTGAGCAGTTCTTC
CASSLTSGSSTGEQFF
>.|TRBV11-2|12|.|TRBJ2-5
TGTGCCAGCAGCTTAGATGAGGAGACCCAGTACTTC
CASSLDEETQYF
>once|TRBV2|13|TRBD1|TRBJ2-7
TGTGCCAGCGGTACAGGGGTCTTCTACGAGCAGTACTTC
CASGTGVFYEQYF
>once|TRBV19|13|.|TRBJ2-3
TGTGCCAGTAGTATAGGAGGCACAGATACGCAGTATTTT
CASSIGGTDTQYF
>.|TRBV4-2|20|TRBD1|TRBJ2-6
TGTGCCAGCAGCTCCCAGGACAGGCTGAATGCCCATTCTGGGGCCAACGTCCTGACTTTC
CASSSQDRLNAHSGANVLTF
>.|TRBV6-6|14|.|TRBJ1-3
TGTGCCAGCAGTTACAGGCCCTCTGGAAACACCATATATTTT
CASSYRPSGNTIYF
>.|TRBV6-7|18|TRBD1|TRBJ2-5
TGTGCCAGCAGTGGCCGGGACAGAGCAAGTACCGTGAGAGAGACCCAGTACTTC
CASSGRDRASTVRETQYF
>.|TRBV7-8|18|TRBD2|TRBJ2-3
TGTGCCAGCAGACCCCTGGGACTAGCGGGGTCTAGCACAGATACGCAGTATTTT
CASRPLGLAGSSTDTQYF
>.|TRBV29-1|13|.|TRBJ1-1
TGCAGCGGCTCGTGGGGAGGGAACACTGAAGCTTTCTTT
CSGSWGGNTEAFF
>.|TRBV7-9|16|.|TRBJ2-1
TGTGCCAGCAGCTTAAAGTGGGGGCCCCGATACAATGAGCAGTTCTTC
CASSLKWGPRYNEQFF
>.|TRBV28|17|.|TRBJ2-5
TGTGCCAGCAGTTTATCTTCAGGGATAAGGGGGCAAGAGACCCAGTACTTC
CASSLSSGIRGQETQYF
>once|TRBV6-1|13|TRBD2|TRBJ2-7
TGTGCCAGCAGTGAAAGACTAGCGAGCGAGCAGTACTTC
CASSERLASEQYF
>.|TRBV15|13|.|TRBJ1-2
TGTGCCACCAGCAGAGATCCGGGGGATGGCTACACCTTC
CATSRDPGDGYTF
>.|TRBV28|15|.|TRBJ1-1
TGTGCCAGCAGCGGCCGACTGGGACGGAACACTGAAGCTTTCTTT
CASSGRLGRNTEAFF
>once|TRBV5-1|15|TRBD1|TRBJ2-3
TGCGCCAGCAGCCCGGGACAGGGCGGGGCAGATACGCAGTATTTT
CASSPGQGGADTQYF
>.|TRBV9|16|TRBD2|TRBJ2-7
TGTGCCAGCAGCCCCGGAGGGACTAGCGGGAGTAACGAGCAGTACTTC
CASSPGGTSGSNEQYF
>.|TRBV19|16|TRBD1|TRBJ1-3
TGTGCCAGTAGTTGGACAGGGGGCTTCAGTGGAAACACCATATATTTT
CASSWTGGFSGNTIYF
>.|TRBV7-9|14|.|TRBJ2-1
TGTGCCAGCAGCTTAGCTATGGGGAACAGTGGGCAGTTCTTC
CASSLAMGNSGQFF
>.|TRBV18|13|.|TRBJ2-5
TGTGCCAGCTCACCACCGCCGCCGGGGACCCAGTACTTC
CASSPPPPGTQYF
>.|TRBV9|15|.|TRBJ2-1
TGTGCCAGCAGCCGCGGAGGAAGCTCCTACAATGAGCAGTTCTTC
CASSRGGSSYNEQFF
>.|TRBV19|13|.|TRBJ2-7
TGTGCCAGTAGTATAGGACCCCCCTACGAGCAGTACTTC
CASSIGPPYEQYF
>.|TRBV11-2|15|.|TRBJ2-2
TGTGCCAGCAGCTTAGTGGGTCAGGGGGGCGGGGAGCTGTTTTTT
CASSLVGQGGGELFF
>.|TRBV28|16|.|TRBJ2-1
TGTGCCAGCAGTTTATACCGGGGGATCTCCTACAATGAGCAGTTCTTC
CASSLYRGISYNEQFF
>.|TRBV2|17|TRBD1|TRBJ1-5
TGTGCCAGCAGTGAAACGGCAGGGGGCCTACTAAATCAGCCCCAGCATTTT
CASSETAGGLLNQPQHF
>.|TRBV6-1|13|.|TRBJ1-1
TGTGCCAGCAGTGAAACGATGAACACTGAAGCTTTCTTT
CASSETMNTEAFF
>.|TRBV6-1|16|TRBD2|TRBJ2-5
TGTGCCAGCAGTGTAGGGACTAGCGGCCTGGGGGAGACCCAGTACTTC
CASSVGTSGLGETQYF
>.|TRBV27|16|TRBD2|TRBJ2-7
TGTGCCAGCAGTTTATTCCTCGGCGGGGGCTCCTACGAGCAGTACTTC
CASSLFLGGGSYEQYF
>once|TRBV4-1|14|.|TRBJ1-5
TGCGCCAGCAGCCAAGACGACGGATATCAGCCCCAGCATTTT
CASSQDDGYQPQHF
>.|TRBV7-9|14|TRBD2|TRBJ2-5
TGTGCCAGCAGCTTACTGGCGGGGGGAGAGACCCAGTACTTC
CASSLLAGGETQYF